The sequence of this T cell receptor beta chain was determined in a study of CD8 T cells in ankylosing spondylitis. TCRdb reprocessed the 5' RACE reads via MiXCR and lists one record per CDR3 protein. Among 250,000 to 350,000 distinct CDR3 sequences, 15% to 20% were seen once, and the ten largest hold 7.5% to 9.5%. The length of the CDR3 is 16 residues. The junction had 8 bases not matched to a gene; V was cut back by 4 bases and J by 7 bases. Germline CDR1 is MNHEY and CDR2 is SVGAGI. Sequencing was carried out using blood, either unsorted or a sorted T cell fraction (not recorded which). The TCR was taken from a male donor with ankylosing spondylitis or in good health (not recorded which). The chain has TRBV6-5 and TRBJ1-6; 9 bases map to TRBD1. In DNA, the CDR3 is TGTGCCAGCAGTTGGGACCGGGACAGGGCGAATTCACCCCTCCACTTT. Translating it yields CASSWDRDRANSPLHF.